This T cell receptor beta chain was captured in a study of T cell repertoires in cytomegalovirus infection. Study background: Newly reported HLA-C-restricted and thoroughly characterized HLA-B-restricted CMV epitopes were employed. Matching HLA type, along with CMV infection, was indicated by public TCR beta signatures.

TCRdb fed the reads into MiXCR, producing one record per CDR3 protein. This sample has fewer than 950,000 distinct CDR3 sequences, with less than 35% found just once. Overall study findings and caveats: Carriers of CMV plus the relevant HLA were identified by cumulative public TCR beta family frequency.

As concerns this clonotype: Its antigen remains unknown. One end of the junction is discordant with germline, which a read error may explain.

This sequence originates from a human donor in good health (CMV status not recorded). Some clones in this sample may be carry-over from other donors' samples. This sample comprised cultured CD8+ T cells from PBMCs, obtained from culture after CMV antigen stimulation.

The CDR3 here is CANSLGAPTEAFF. The DNA of the CDR3 is TGTGCCAACAGTTTAGGGGCCCCCACTGAAGCTTTCTTT. J is TRBJ1-1 and V is TRBV12-3 or TRBV12-4, with D maybe TRBD1 (5 bases). The CDR3 runs 13 residues.